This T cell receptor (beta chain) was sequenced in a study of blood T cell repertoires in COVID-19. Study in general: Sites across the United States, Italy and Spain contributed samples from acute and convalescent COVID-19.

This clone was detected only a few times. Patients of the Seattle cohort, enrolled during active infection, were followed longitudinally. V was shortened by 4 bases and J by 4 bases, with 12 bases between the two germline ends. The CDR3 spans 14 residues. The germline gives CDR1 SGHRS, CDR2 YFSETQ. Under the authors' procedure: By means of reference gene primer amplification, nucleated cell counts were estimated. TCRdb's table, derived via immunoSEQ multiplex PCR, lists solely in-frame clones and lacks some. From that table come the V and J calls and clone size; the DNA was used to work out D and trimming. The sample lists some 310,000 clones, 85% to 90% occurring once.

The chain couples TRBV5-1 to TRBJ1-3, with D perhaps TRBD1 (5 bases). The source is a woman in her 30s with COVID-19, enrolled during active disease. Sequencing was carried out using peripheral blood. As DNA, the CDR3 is TGCGCCAGCAGCCCCGACAGTCGCGGAAACACCATATATTTT. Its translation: CASSPDSRGNTIYF. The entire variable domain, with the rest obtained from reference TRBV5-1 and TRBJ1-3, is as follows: KAGVTQTPRYLIKTRGQQVTLSCSPISGHRSVSWYQQTPGQGLQFLFEYFSETQRNKGNFPGRFSGRQFSNSRSEMNVSTLELGDSALYLCASSPDSRGNTIYFGEGSWLTVV.